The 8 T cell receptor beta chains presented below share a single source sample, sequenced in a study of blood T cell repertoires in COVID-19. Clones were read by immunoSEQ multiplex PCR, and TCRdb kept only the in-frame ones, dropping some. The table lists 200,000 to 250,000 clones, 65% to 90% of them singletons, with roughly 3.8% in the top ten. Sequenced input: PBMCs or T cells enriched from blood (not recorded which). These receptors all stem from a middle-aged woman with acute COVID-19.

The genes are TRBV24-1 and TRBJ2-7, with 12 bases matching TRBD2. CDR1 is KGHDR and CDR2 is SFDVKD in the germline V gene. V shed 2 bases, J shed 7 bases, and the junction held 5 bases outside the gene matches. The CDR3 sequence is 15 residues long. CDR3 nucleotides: TGTGCCACCAGTGATTCGGGACTAGCGGGTCGGGAGCAGTACTTC. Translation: CATSDSGLAGREQYF.

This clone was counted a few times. In DNA form, the CDR3 reads TGTGCCAGCAGTTCCCGTGAAGGACTAGCGGGAGGCGGGTCCTACAATGAGCAGTTCTTC. Translation gives CASSSREGLAGGGSYNEQFF. The chain joins TRBV27 to TRBJ2-1; TRBD2 aligns across 14 bases. CDR3 length: 20 residues. Germline assignment: CDR1 MNHEY and CDR2 SMNVEV (reference sequence). The J segment lost 1 base and the V segment lost 4 bases, leaving 12 bases of the junction unmatched.

CDR3 DNA sequence: TGTGCCAGCAGACGTGAGGGCAAGGTCGCCTCCTACGAGCAGTACTTC. Encoded protein: CASRREGKVASYEQYF. The gene calls are TRBV28 and TRBJ2-7; D is perhaps TRBD2 (5 bases). Trimming shortened V by 6 bases and J by 0 bases, and 18 bases separated the two germline ends. The CDR3 contains 16 residues. The germline V gene has CDR1 MDHEN and CDR2 SYDVKM.

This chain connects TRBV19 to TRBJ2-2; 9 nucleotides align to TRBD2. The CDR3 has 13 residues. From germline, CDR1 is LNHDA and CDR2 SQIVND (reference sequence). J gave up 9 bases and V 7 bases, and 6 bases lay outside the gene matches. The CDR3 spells CASKASGTWELFF. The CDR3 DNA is TGTGCCAGTAAGGCTAGCGGGACATGGGAGCTGTTTTTT.

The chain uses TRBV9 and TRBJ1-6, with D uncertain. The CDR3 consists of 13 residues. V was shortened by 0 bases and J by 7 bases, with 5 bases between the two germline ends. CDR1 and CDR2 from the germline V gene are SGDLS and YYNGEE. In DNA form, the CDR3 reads TGTGCCAGCAGCGTAGTCCCGAATTCACCCCTCCACTTT. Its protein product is CASSVVPNSPLHF.

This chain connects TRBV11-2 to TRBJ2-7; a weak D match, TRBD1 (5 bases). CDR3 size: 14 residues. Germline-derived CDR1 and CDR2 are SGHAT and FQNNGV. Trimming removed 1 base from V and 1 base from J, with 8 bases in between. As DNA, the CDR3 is TGTGCCAGCAGCTTAGGGGGCAGATCCTACGAGCAGTACTTC. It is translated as CASSLGGRSYEQYF.

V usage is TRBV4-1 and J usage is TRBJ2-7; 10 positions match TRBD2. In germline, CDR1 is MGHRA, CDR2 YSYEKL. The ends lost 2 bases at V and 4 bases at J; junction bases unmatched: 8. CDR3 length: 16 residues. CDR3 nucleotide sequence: TGCGCCAGCAGCCAAACCCTAGCGGGAGTTACTTACGAGCAGTACTTC. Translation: CASSQTLAGVTYEQYF.

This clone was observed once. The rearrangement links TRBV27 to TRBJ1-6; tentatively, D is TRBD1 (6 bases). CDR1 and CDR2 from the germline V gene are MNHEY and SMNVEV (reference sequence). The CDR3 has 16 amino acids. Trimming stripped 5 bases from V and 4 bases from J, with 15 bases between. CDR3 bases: TGTGCCAGCAGTCGAGCCGGGACAACTTATAATTCACCCCTCCACTTT. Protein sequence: CASSRAGTTYNSPLHF.